This T cell receptor beta chain was sequenced for a study of beta chain features in type 1 diabetes. All of the isolated RNA was reverse transcribed, so expressed TCRB transcripts were sequenced. Produced via immunoSEQ multiplex PCR; TCRdb's table is partial and in-frame only. Among over 200,000 clones listed, 11% were seen once. V lost 5 bases and J 5 bases, leaving 16 bases between the germline ends. The CDR3 covers 14 residues. Germline CDR1 and CDR2: GTSNPN and SVGIG (reference sequence). A few counts support this clone. No antigen is known for it. The study's findings and limits: Shortening of TCRB CDR3s, moderate but significant, appeared in all four CD4+ subsets of Type 1 diabetes patients.

The genes are TRBV30 and TRBJ2-1; D possibly corresponds to TRBD2 (7 bases). The TCR comes from a man aged 25 to 40 with type 1 diabetes. Sequences were obtained from naive CD4+ T cells from blood. CDR3 in amino acids: CAWEGGGPHNEQFF. In DNA form, the CDR3 reads TGTGCCTGGGAGGGAGGGGGGCCCCACAATGAGCAGTTCTTC.